This TCR beta chain was found in a study of long-term antiretroviral therapy in people with HIV. Study-level results: Relative to transplant donor controls, diversity remained lower despite increasing after ART.

A word on this clone: Its antigen is still unknown.

The V gene lost 1 base and the J gene lost 9 bases, with 10 bases spanning the gap. The CDR3 length is 14 residues. CDR1 and CDR2 (germline): SNHLY, FYNNEI. The immunoSEQ assay was v3.0, run at survey level. TCRdb's table, derived via immunoSEQ multiplex PCR, lists solely in-frame clones and lacks some. The table has approximately 15,000 clones, approximately 83% seen once. The sequencing here drew on unsorted PBMCs, taken just before starting antiretroviral therapy. The gene calls are TRBV2 and TRBJ1-6; D is unresolved. This receptor was taken from a man aged 40-49 years with HIV. This CDR3 is CASSEEMAPSPLHF. CDR3 DNA sequence: TGTGCCAGCAGTGAAGAAATGGCTCCTTCACCCCTCCACTTT.